The 14 T cell receptor beta chains listed next were all sequenced from one sample in a study of shared clonotypes between healthy human individuals. The assay was immunoSEQ multiplex PCR, and TCRdb's table has in-frame clones only and misses some. The data show more than 400,000 clones, almost 80% seen once. The sequenced sample was PBMCs. These TCRs come from a woman aged 35 to 49 in good health. Some clones in this sample may be carry-over from other donors' samples.

V gene TRBV18 combines with J gene TRBJ1-1; a weak D match, TRBD1 (5 bases). CDR3 length: 15 residues. Trimming pared 0 bases from V and 1 base from J, leaving 9 bases between. The V gene's germline CDR1 is KGHSH and CDR2 LQKENI. The CDR3 reads CASSPPSGWNTEAFF. DNA for the CDR3: TGTGCCAGCTCACCACCCTCAGGGTGGAACACTGAAGCTTTCTTT.

The V gene is TRBV7-9, the J gene TRBJ1-2; D is possibly TRBD1 (5 bases). The ends were cut back, 5 bases at V and 5 bases at J, with 9 bases in the middle. The germline V gene encodes CDR1 SEHNR and CDR2 FQNEAQ (reference sequence). This CDR3 spans 12 amino acids. The CDR3: CASSLTAYGYTF. The CDR3 DNA follows: TGTGCCAGCAGCCTGACAGCATATGGCTACACCTTC.

A single count supports this clone. CDR3 DNA: TGTGCCACCAGCAGAGATACTGGGGGAGGCACTGAAGCTTTCTTT. Its translation is CATSRDTGGGTEAFF. This chain uses TRBV15 with TRBJ1-1; possibly TRBD1 for D (5 bases). Trimming removed 0 bases at V and 4 bases at J, with 12 bases between. The CDR3 contains 15 residues. Looked up from germline, CDR1 is LNHNV and CDR2 is YYDKDF (reference sequence).

Of note for this clone: A far larger clone differs by one base, so this is likely a read error. The same CDR3 can be traced to other DNA sequences in this sample. J is TRBJ1-5 and V is TRBV18; D unresolved. Germline CDR1 and CDR2: KGHSH and LQKENI. This CDR3 region has 14 residues. For the CDR3, the DNA is TGTGCCAGCTCAGAGGCCTATAGCAATCAGCCTCAGCATTTT. It is translated as CASSEAYSNQPQHF. Full variable domain (rest looked up from reference TRBV18 and TRBJ1-5): NAGVMQNPRHLVRRRGQEARLRCSPMKGHSHVYWYRQLPEEGLKFMVYLQKENIIDESGMPKERFSAEFPKEGPSILRIQQVVRGDSAAYFCASSEAYSNQPQHFGDGTRLSIL.

The gene calls are TRBV9 and TRBJ2-1; D is ambiguous. Germline V gene lookup returns CDR1 SGDLS and CDR2 YYNGEE. The CDR3 is 15 residues long. Trimming took off 0 bases at V and 4 bases at J, with 11 bases between the two ends. The CDR3 DNA reads as TGTGCCAGCAGCGTAGGCAGCGTTAATTACAATGAGCAGTTCTTC. Amino acid sequence: CASSVGSVNYNEQFF.

The chain is built from TRBV7-8 and TRBJ2-7, with D perhaps assigned TRBD1 or TRBD2 (5 bases each). Germline values: CDR1 SGHVS, CDR2 FQNEAQ. The CDR3 extends over 15 amino acids. Trimming took off 1 base at V and 0 bases at J, with 10 bases between the two ends. CDR3 bases: TGTGCCAGCAGCTTAGAGGTGGGGGACTCCTACGAGCAGTACTTC. Amino acids: CASSLEVGDSYEQYF. Full variable domain (outside the CDR3, taken from reference TRBV7-8 and TRBJ2-7): GAGVSQSPRYKVAKRGQDVALRCDPISGHVSLFWYQQALGQGPEFLTYFQNEAQLDKSGLPSDRFFAERPEGSVSTLKIQRTQQEDSAVYLCASSLEVGDSYEQYFGPGTRLTVT.

This chain uses TRBV28 with TRBJ2-7, with D possibly TRBD1 on 6 matching bases. Trimming removed 3 bases from V and 3 bases from J, with 12 bases in between. This CDR3 contains 14 residues. Germline V gives CDR1 MDHEN, CDR2 SYDVKM. CDR3 sequence reads: CASSLPGTLYEQYF. CDR3 in DNA: TGTGCCAGCAGTTTGCCCGGGACACTCTACGAGCAGTACTTC. Variable domain in full (rest from reference TRBV28 and TRBJ2-7): DVKVTQSSRYLVKRTGEKVFLECVQDMDHENMFWYRQDPGLGLRLIYFSYDVKMKEKGDIPEGYSVSREKKERFSLILESASTNQTSMYLCASSLPGTLYEQYFGPGTRLTVT.

The chain employs TRBV5-4 and TRBJ1-4; possible D gene TRBD1, 6 bases. The V end lost 4 bases, the J end lost 8 bases, and 12 bases lay between the germline ends. Germline CDR1 reads SGHNT; CDR2 reads YYREEE (reference sequence). The CDR3 totals 13 residues. DNA of the CDR3: TGTGCCAGCAGCACCGGGGGGGCGGAAAAACTGTTTTTT. Its translation is CASSTGGAEKLFF.

V is TRBV18 and J is TRBJ2-3; D not certain. The CDR3 covers 14 residues. The V gene's germline CDR1 is KGHSH and CDR2 LQKENI. Trimming removed 2 bases from V and 2 bases from J, with 8 bases in between. The CDR3 loop is CASSPVGNTDTQYF. The CDR3 DNA sequence: TGTGCCAGCTCACCAGTCGGCAACACAGATACGCAGTATTTT. The variable domain in full, completed from reference TRBV18 and TRBJ2-3, reads NAGVMQNPRHLVRRRGQEARLRCSPMKGHSHVYWYRQLPEEGLKFMVYLQKENIIDESGMPKERFSAEFPKEGPSILRIQQVVRGDSAAYFCASSPVGNTDTQYFGPGTRLTVL.

The chain employs TRBV6-4 and TRBJ1-6, with TRBD1 identical over 8 bases. CDR3 size: 14 residues. The germline V gene encodes CDR1 MRHNA and CDR2 SNTAGT. V lost 8 bases and J lost 9; bases outside the gene matches: 9. CDR3 protein: CASRPGQEGSPLHF. In DNA, the CDR3 is TGTGCCAGCCGACCGGGACAGGAAGGTTCACCCCTCCACTTT.

This rearrangement joins TRBV27 to TRBJ1-5; a weak D match, TRBD1 (5 bases). V lost 4 bases and J 1 base, leaving 8 bases between the germline ends. The germline gives CDR1 MNHEY, CDR2 SMNVEV (reference sequence). This CDR3 region has 14 residues. The CDR3 DNA reads as TGTGCCAGCAGTTACAGGTCGAGCAATCAGCCCCAGCATTTT. Translated: CASSYRSSNQPQHF.

This clone occurred many times. This chain links TRBV7-2 with TRBJ1-4, with no clear D. The CDR3 has 14 amino acids. V lost 3 bases and J 6 bases, leaving 11 bases between the germline ends. Germline CDR1 SGHTA, CDR2 FQGNSA. DNA of the CDR3: TGTGCCAGCAGCTTCCGGGGTTGGGATGAAAAACTGTTTTTT. The encoded protein is CASSFRGWDEKLFF.

The chain's CDR3 is CASSLQGGGTEAFF. In DNA, the CDR3 is TGCGCCAGCAGCCTACAGGGAGGAGGGACTGAAGCTTTCTTT. V and J are TRBV5-1 and TRBJ1-1; tentative D call: TRBD1 (6 bases). The germline V gene encodes CDR1 SGHRS and CDR2 YFSETQ. The CDR3 spans 14 residues. The V end lost 4 bases, the J end lost 5 bases, and 15 bases lay between the germline ends.

The V gene is TRBV6-1, the J gene TRBJ1-2, with D unclear. Germline loops: CDR1 MNHNS, CDR2 SASEGT. The V end lost 6 bases, the J end lost 2 bases, and 13 bases lay between the germline ends. CDR3 length equals 14 residues. The chain's CDR3 is CASRPTGSNYGYTF. CDR3 in DNA: TGTGCCAGCAGACCGACTGGATCCAACTATGGCTACACCTTC.